Described below is a single T cell receptor (beta chain) sequence and its context. V gave up 0 bases and J gave up 4 bases, with 10 bases separating them. This CDR3 comprises 14 residues. Germline assignment: CDR1 SEHNR and CDR2 FQNEAQ (reference sequence). This record comes from a study of shared clonotypes between healthy human individuals. The donors were adults (healthy and HIV-negative) with no recent acute infections or vaccinations. Once extracted for a subset, genomic DNA was divided evenly among several immunoSEQ plates. Sequencing used immunoSEQ multiplex PCR; TCRdb keeps in-frame clones, though not all of them. The sample yields over 400,000 clones, approximately 78% seen once.

This chain links TRBV7-9 with TRBJ2-7; no clear D gene. The clonotype was recovered from a middle-aged woman in good health. Some clones in this sample may be carry-over from other donors' samples. Sequenced sample: PBMCs. CDR3 amino acids: CASSLAFDQYEQYF. DNA of the CDR3: TGTGCCAGCAGCTTAGCCTTCGATCAGTACGAGCAGTACTTC. The complete variable domain, with remaining parts taken from reference TRBV7-9 and TRBJ2-7, reads DTGVSQNPRHKITKRGQNVTFRCDPISEHNRLYWYRQTLGQGPEFLTYFQNEAQLEKSRLLSDRFSAERPKGSFSTLEIQRTEQGDSAMYLCASSLAFDQYEQYFGPGTRLTVT.